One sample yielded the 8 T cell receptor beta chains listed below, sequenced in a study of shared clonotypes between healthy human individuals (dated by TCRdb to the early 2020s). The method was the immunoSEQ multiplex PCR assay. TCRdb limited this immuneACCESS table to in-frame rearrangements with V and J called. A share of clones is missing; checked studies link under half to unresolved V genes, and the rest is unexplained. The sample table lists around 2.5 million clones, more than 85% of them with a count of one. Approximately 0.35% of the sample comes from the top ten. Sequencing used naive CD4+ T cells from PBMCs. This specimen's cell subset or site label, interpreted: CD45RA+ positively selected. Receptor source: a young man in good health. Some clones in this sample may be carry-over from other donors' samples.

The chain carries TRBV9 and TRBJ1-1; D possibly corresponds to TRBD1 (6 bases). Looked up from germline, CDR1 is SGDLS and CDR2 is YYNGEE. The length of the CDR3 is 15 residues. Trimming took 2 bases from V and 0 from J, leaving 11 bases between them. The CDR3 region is CASSVGGTMNTEAFF. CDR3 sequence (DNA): TGTGCCAGCAGCGTCGGGGGGACAATGAACACTGAAGCTTTCTTT.

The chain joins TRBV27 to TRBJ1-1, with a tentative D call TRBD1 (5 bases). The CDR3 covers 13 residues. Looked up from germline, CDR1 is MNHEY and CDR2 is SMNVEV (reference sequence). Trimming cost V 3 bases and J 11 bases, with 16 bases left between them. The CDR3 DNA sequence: TGTGCCAGCAGTTTTCGCCAGGGAAGGGTGGCTTTCTTT. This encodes CASSFRQGRVAFF.

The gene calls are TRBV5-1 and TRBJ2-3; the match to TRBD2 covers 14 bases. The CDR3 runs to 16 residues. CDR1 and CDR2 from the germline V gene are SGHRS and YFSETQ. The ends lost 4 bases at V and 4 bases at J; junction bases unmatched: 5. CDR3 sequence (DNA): TGCGCCAGCAGCGCGGGACTAGCGGGAGCTTCAGATACGCAGTATTTT. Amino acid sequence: CASSAGLAGASDTQYF. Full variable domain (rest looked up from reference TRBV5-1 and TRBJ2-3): KAGVTQTPRYLIKTRGQQVTLSCSPISGHRSVSWYQQTPGQGLQFLFEYFSETQRNKGNFPGRFSGRQFSNSRSEMNVSTLELGDSALYLCASSAGLAGASDTQYFGPGTRLTVL.

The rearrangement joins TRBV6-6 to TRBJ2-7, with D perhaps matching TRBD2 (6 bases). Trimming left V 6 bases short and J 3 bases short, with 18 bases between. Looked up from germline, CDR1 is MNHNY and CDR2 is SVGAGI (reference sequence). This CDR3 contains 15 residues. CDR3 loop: CASSLGGDGGYEQYF. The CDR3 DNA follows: TGTGCCAGCAGCCTGGGGGGAGATGGAGGCTACGAGCAGTACTTC.

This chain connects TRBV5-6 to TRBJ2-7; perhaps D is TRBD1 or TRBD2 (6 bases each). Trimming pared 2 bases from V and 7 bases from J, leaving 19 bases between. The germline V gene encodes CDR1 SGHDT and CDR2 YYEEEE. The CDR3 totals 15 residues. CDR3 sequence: CASSFAPLQGGEQYF. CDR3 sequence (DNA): TGTGCCAGCAGCTTTGCCCCACTACAGGGAGGAGAGCAGTACTTC.

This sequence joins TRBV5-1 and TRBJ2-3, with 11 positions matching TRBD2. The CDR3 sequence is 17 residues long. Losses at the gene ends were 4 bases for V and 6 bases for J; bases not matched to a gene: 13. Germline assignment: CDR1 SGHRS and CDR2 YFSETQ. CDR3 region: CASSLIPTSGTSDTQYF. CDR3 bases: TGCGCCAGCAGCCTAATCCCGACTAGCGGGACTTCGGATACGCAGTATTTT.

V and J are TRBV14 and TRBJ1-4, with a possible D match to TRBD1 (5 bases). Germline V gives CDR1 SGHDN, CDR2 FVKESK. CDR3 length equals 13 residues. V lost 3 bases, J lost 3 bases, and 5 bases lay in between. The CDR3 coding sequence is TGTGCCAGCAGCCAGGGACCTAATGAAAAACTGTTTTTT. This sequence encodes CASSQGPNEKLFF. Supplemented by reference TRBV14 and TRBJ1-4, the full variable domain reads EAGVTQFPSHSVIEKGQTVTLRCDPISGHDNLYWYRRVMGKEIKFLLHFVKESKQDESGMPNNRFLAERTGGTYSTLKVQPAELEDSGVYFCASSQGPNEKLFFGSGTQLSVL.

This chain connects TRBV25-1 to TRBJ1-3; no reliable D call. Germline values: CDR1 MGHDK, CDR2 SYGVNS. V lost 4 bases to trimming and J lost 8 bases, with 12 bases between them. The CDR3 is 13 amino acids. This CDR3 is CASSVVPGDTIYF. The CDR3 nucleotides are TGTGCCAGCAGTGTGGTTCCTGGGGACACCATATATTTT.